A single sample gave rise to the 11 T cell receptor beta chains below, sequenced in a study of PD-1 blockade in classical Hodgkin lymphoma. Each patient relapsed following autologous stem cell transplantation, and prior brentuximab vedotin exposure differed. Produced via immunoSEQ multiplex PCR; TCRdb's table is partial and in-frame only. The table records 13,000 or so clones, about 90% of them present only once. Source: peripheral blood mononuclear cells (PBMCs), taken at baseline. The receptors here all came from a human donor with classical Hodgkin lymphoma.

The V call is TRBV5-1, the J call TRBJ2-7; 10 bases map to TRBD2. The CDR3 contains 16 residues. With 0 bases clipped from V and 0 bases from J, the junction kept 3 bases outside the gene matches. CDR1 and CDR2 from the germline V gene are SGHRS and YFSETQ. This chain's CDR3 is CASSLGLAGDSYEQYF. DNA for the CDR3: TGCGCCAGCAGCTTGGGCCTAGCGGGGGACTCCTACGAGCAGTACTTC.

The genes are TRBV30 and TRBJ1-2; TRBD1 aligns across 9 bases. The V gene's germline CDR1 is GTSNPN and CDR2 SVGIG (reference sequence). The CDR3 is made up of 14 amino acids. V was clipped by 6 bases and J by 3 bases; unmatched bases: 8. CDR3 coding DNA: TGTGCCTGCGACACATACAGGGGGCACTATGGCTACACCTTC. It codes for CACDTYRGHYGYTF.

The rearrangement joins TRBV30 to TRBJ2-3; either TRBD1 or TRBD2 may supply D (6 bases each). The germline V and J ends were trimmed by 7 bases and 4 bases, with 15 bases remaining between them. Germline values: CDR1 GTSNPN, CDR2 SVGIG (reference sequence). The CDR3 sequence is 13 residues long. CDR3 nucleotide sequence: TGTGCCTCCGGCTGGGGGGCGGCAGATACGCAGTATTTT. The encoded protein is CASGWGAADTQYF.

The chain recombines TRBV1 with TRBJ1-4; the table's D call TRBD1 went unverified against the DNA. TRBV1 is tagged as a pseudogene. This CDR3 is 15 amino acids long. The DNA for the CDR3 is TGCACCAGCAGCCAGAGGGACAGTTCGGATGAAAAACTGTTTTTT. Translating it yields CTSSQRDSSDEKLFF.

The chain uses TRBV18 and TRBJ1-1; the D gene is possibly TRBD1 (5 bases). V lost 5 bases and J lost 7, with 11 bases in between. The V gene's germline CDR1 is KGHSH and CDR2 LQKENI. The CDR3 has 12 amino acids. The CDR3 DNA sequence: TGTGCCAGCTCAGTAGGGGAAGGTGAAGCTTTCTTT. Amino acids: CASSVGEGEAFF.

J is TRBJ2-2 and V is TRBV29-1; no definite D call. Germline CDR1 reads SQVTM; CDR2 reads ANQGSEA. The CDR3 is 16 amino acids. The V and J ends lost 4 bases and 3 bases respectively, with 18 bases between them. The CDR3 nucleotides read TGCAGCGTTGTTGTACCAGCGCCCACCCACACCGGGGAGCTGTTTTTT. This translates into CSVVVPAPTHTGELFF.

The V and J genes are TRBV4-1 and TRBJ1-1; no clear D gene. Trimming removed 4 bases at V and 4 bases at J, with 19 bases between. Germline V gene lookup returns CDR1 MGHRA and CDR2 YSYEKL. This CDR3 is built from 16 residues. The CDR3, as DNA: TGCGCCAGCAGCCTCCCCCCTGGGCGAGCCAGCACTGAAGCTTTCTTT. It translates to CASSLPPGRASTEAFF.

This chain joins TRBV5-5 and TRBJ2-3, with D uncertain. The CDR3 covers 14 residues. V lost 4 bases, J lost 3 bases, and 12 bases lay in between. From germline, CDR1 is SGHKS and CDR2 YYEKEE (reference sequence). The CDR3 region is CASSPPFATDTQYF. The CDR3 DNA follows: TGTGCCAGCAGCCCCCCCTTCGCGACAGATACGCAGTATTTT.

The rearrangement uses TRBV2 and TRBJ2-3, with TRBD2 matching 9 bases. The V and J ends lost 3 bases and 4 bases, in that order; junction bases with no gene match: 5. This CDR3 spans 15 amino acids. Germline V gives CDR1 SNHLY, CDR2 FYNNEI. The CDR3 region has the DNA TGTGCCAGCAGTGAGAGCGGGGGGCTGGCAGATACGCAGTATTTT. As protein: CASSESGGLADTQYF.

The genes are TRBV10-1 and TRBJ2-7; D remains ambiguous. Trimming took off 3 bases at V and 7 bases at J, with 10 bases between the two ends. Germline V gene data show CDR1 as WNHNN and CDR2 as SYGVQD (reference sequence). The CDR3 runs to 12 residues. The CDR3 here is CASSEPGREQYF. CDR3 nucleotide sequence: TGCGCCAGCAGTGAACCAGGTCGGGAGCAGTACTTC.

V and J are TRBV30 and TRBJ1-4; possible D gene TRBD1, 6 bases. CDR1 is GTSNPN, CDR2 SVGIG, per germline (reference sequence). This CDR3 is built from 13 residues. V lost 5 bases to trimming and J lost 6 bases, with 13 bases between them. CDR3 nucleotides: TGTGCCTGGTCCCGGGACACCCATGAAAAACTGTTTTTT. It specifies CAWSRDTHEKLFF.